The 5 T cell receptor beta chains in this list originate from one sample, sequenced in a study of T-cell reconstitution after alpha-beta-depleted transplantation in children. Preparation of the TCRbeta library was carried out with unique molecular identifiers. TCRdb reprocessed the PCR reads via MiXCR and lists one record per CDR3 protein. The table lists about 610,000 distinct CDR3 sequences, roughly a tenth of them singletons, with less than 4.5% in the top ten. This material consisted of PBMCs from the stem cell graft donor, taken from the stem cell graft. The receptors come from a human donor who donated a stem cell graft to a child with acute myeloid leukemia.

This chain joins TRBV20-1 and TRBJ1-5; weak D call: TRBD1 (6 bases). The CDR3 runs 14 residues. Trimming took off 7 bases at V and 5 bases at J, with 18 bases between the two ends. Germline lookup yields CDR1 DFQATT and CDR2 SNEGSKA (reference sequence). The CDR3 nucleotides read TGCAGTGGGGGGGAAAGGACAGTGCATCAGCCCCAGCATTTT. It is translated as CSGGERTVHQPQHF.

The chain uses TRBV29-1 and TRBJ1-1; 9 nucleotides agree with TRBD1. Germline-derived CDR1 and CDR2 are SQVTM and ANQGSEA. The CDR3 length is 13 residues. With 7 bases clipped from V and 5 bases from J, the junction kept 8 bases outside the gene matches. In DNA, the CDR3 is TGCAGCGCCCGCCGGGACAGGGCTACTGAAGCTTTCTTT. Protein sequence: CSARRDRATEAFF.

This clonotype has ten or more counts. This chain uses TRBV5-1 with TRBJ2-3; D call uncertain. Germline CDR1 SGHRS, CDR2 YFSETQ. The germline V and J ends were trimmed by 4 bases and 2 bases, with 8 bases remaining between them. The CDR3 extends over 13 amino acids. The CDR3 DNA sequence: TGCGCCAGCAGCCCTTTAACCACAGATACGCAGTATTTT. This codes for CASSPLTTDTQYF. Together with reference TRBV5-1 and TRBJ2-3, the CDR3 gives the full variable domain: KAGVTQTPRYLIKTRGQQVTLSCSPISGHRSVSWYQQTPGQGLQFLFEYFSETQRNKGNFPGRFSGRQFSNSRSEMNVSTLELGDSALYLCASSPLTTDTQYFGPGTRLTVL.

A word on this clonotype: A much more abundant neighbour one base away suggests this may be a read error. The rearrangement links TRBV7-6 to TRBJ2-1, with D unclear. This CDR3 is built from 13 residues. The germline V gene has CDR1 SGHVS and CDR2 FNYEAQ. CDR3 protein: CASSLSTYNVQFF. CDR3 sequence (DNA): TGTGCCAGCAGCTTAAGTACTTACAATGTGCAGTTCTTC.

This clonotype has a count of ten or more. The chain carries TRBV7-2 and TRBJ2-1; D is possibly TRBD2 (5 bases). Trimming removed 3 bases at V and 7 bases at J, with 10 bases between. This CDR3 region has 13 residues. CDR1 and CDR2 (germline): SGHTA, FQGNSA. This CDR3 reads CASSFEGGNEQFF. For the CDR3, the DNA is TGTGCCAGCAGCTTCGAGGGTGGGAATGAGCAGTTCTTC.